These T cell receptor beta chains were read from a single sample in a study of radiotherapy plus CTLA-4 blockade in lung cancer. TCRdb's copy holds only in-frame clones and misses some; the assay was immunoSEQ multiplex PCR. The sample has around 40,000 clones, just over 85% seen once; the top ten hold 22%. This material consisted of peripheral blood, taken from a patient treated with radiotherapy plus ipilimumab. Receptors originate from a human donor with non-small cell lung cancer whose response to radiotherapy plus ipilimumab could not be evaluated. The CDR3 runs from the conserved cysteine through the conserved F or W. D genes are given only for firm matches. Only some rows state a clone size, as once, few, many or a class for expanded clones.

v_call,clone_size,d_call,j_call,cdr3_aa,cdr3_nt
TRBV7-9,NA,NA,TRBJ1-3,CASSIQSTGSGNTIYF,TGTGCCAGCAGCATTCAATCGACGGGCTCTGGAAACACCATATATTTT
TRBV15,once,NA,TRBJ1-5,CATSRDWGSNQPQHF,TGTGCCACCAGCAGAGATTGGGGCAGCAATCAGCCCCAGCATTTT
TRBV4-1,few,NA,TRBJ2-2,CASSQVGLATNTGELFF,TGCGCCAGCAGCCAAGTGGGGCTAGCGACGAACACCGGGGAGCTGTTTTTT
TRBV28,NA,TRBD1,TRBJ1-2,CASSFRGMGGYTF,TGTGCCAGCAGTTTCAGGGGGATGGGAGGCTACACCTTC
TRBV10-3,NA,NA,TRBJ1-4,CAISESTSEKLFF,TGTGCCATCAGTGAGTCTACGAGTGAAAAACTGTTTTTT
TRBV7-9,NA,TRBD1,TRBJ1-4,CASSSFQGAEKLFF,TGTGCCAGCAGCTCATTCCAGGGGGCCGAAAAACTGTTTTTT
TRBV6-5,NA,TRBD1,TRBJ1-2,CASSSDRTRGYTF,TGTGCCAGCAGTTCGGACAGGACGAGGGGCTACACCTTC
TRBV2,few,NA,TRBJ2-7,CASSLANYEQYF,TGTGCCAGCAGCCTGGCCAACTACGAGCAGTACTTC
TRBV7-9,NA,NA,TRBJ2-2,CASSPRSVTNTGELFF,TGTGCCAGCAGCCCCAGGTCTGTCACCAACACCGGGGAGCTGTTTTTT
TRBV29-1,NA,NA,TRBJ2-7,CSVTTGYREQYF,TGCAGCGTAACCACAGGGTATCGCGAGCAGTACTTC
TRBV7-8,NA,NA,TRBJ1-4,CASSLVVGNEKLFF,TGTGCCAGCAGCTTAGTAGTCGGGAATGAAAAACTGTTTTTT
TRBV11-3,NA,NA,TRBJ2-2,CASSLSTRSGELFF,TGTGCCAGCAGCTTATCGACGAGGTCCGGGGAGCTGTTTTTT
TRBV9,NA,TRBD1,TRBJ2-1,CASQGKPPPDEQFF,TGTGCCTCACAGGGGAAACCCCCCCCCGATGAGCAGTTCTTC
TRBV28,once,TRBD1,TRBJ1-1,CASRRTGMNTEAFF,TGTGCCAGCAGAAGGACAGGTATGAACACTGAAGCTTTCTTT
TRBV18,NA,NA,TRBJ2-1,CASSQQNEQFF,TGTGCCAGCTCACAACAGAATGAGCAGTTCTTC
TRBV12-5,NA,NA,TRBJ2-7,CASGLILGRSYEQYF,TGTGCTAGTGGTTTAATCCTAGGCCGCTCCTACGAGCAGTACTTC
TRBV9,few,TRBD2,TRBJ2-3,CASSVASGGPLSTDTQYF,TGTGCCAGCAGCGTAGCGAGCGGGGGCCCCCTTAGCACAGATACGCAGTATTTT
TRBV7-9,NA,TRBD1,TRBJ2-7,CASSPGQGGSSYEQYF,TGTGCCAGCAGCCCCGGACAGGGGGGGAGCTCCTACGAGCAGTACTTC
TRBV7-3,NA,NA,TRBJ2-2,CASSLSSLTGELFF,TGTGCCAGCAGCTTAAGTTCCTTGACCGGGGAGCTGTTTTTT
TRBV7-2,NA,NA,TRBJ2-3,CASSPYADTQYF,TGTGCCAGCAGTCCATATGCGGATACGCAGTATTTT
TRBV11-2,NA,TRBD1,TRBJ2-5,CASSPLPRDRGVETQYF,TGTGCCAGCAGCCCCCTCCCCCGGGACAGGGGTGTAGAGACCCAGTACTTC
TRBV4-3,NA,TRBD2,TRBJ2-7,CASSQRLAGGLYEQYF,TGCGCCAGCAGCCAAAGGCTAGCGGGGGGGCTCTACGAGCAGTACTTC
TRBV5-1,NA,TRBD1,TRBJ1-3,CASSFGQAFSGNTIYF,TGCGCCAGCAGCTTCGGACAGGCCTTCTCTGGAAACACCATATATTTT
TRBV5-5,NA,NA,TRBJ1-2,CASSLVWRTNYGYTF,TGTGCCAGCAGCTTGGTCTGGAGGACCAACTATGGCTACACCTTC
TRBV6-6,NA,NA,TRBJ2-7,CASITGVQQYF,TGTGCCAGCATCACGGGGGTGCAGCAGTACTTC
TRBV27,NA,TRBD2,TRBJ2-3,CASSFTDGGGFTDTQYF,TGTGCCAGCAGTTTCACGGACGGGGGGGGCTTCACAGATACGCAGTATTTT
TRBV7-2,NA,NA,TRBJ1-4,CASSLGGQTTNEKLFF,TGTGCCAGCAGCTTAGGCGGACAAACAACTAATGAAAAACTGTTTTTT
TRBV28,NA,TRBD1,TRBJ1-3,CASSTGGSGNTIYF,TGTGCCAGCAGTACAGGGGGCTCTGGAAACACCATATATTTT
TRBV14,NA,NA,TRBJ2-1,CASSQGLVANQFF,TGTGCCAGCAGCCAAGGACTCGTCGCGAACCAGTTCTTC
TRBV6-1,few,TRBD1,TRBJ1-5,CATNRGYSNQPQHF,TGTGCCACCAACAGGGGTTATAGCAATCAGCCCCAGCATTTT
TRBV6-5,NA,NA,TRBJ2-2,CASSYSGSTAGELFF,TGTGCCAGCAGTTACTCGGGCAGTACTGCCGGGGAGCTGTTTTTT
TRBV18,NA,NA,TRBJ1-3,CASSPARGGNTIYF,TGTGCCAGCTCGCCTGCCAGGGGCGGAAACACCATATATTTT
TRBV7-8,NA,TRBD1,TRBJ2-1,CASSLARGRKNEQFF,TGTGCCAGCAGCTTAGCCAGGGGGCGGAAGAATGAGCAGTTCTTC
TRBV10-2,NA,NA,TRBJ2-1,CASSESLGLNEQFF,TGCGCCAGCAGTGAAAGTCTGGGCCTTAATGAGCAGTTCTTC
TRBV27,NA,TRBD1,TRBJ1-5,CASRGQLHQPQHF,TGTGCCAGCAGGGGACAGTTACATCAGCCCCAGCATTTT
TRBV19,NA,TRBD1,TRBJ1-1,CASSINDRGTEAFF,TGTGCCAGTAGTATAAATGACAGGGGAACTGAAGCTTTCTTT
TRBV5-4,NA,TRBD1,TRBJ1-2,CASSPRTGKVAEGYTF,TGTGCCAGCAGCCCCAGGACAGGGAAGGTGGCGGAGGGCTACACCTTC
TRBV28,NA,TRBD1,TRBJ1-5,CASSQLGQGINQPQHF,TGTGCCAGCAGTCAGCTCGGACAGGGGATTAATCAGCCCCAGCATTTT
TRBV5-1,NA,NA,TRBJ2-1,CASSPGYSYNEQFF,TGCGCCAGCAGCCCGGGATACTCCTACAATGAGCAGTTCTTC
TRBV5-6,few,TRBD2,TRBJ2-3,CASSTRGGRGTDTQYF,TGTGCCAGCAGCACCCGGGGAGGGAGAGGGACAGATACGCAGTATTTT
TRBV5-8,NA,TRBD2,TRBJ2-2,CASSRTSGNTGELFF,TGTGCCAGCAGCCGGACTAGCGGGAACACCGGGGAGCTGTTTTTT
TRBV18,NA,NA,TRBJ2-7,CASSPISGASYEQYF,TGTGCCAGCTCACCGATCTCAGGGGCTTCCTACGAGCAGTACTTC
TRBV29-1,NA,NA,TRBJ2-1,CSGGGVAGLEQFF,TGCAGCGGCGGAGGGGTAGCTGGGCTTGAGCAGTTCTTC
TRBV4-2,NA,NA,TRBJ2-5,CASSQDWEYQETQYF,TGTGCCAGCAGCCAAGACTGGGAGTACCAAGAGACCCAGTACTTC
TRBV10-3,NA,TRBD1,TRBJ2-5,CAISRQGGGQETQYF,TGTGCCATCAGTCGACAGGGGGGAGGGCAAGAGACCCAGTACTTC
TRBV10-3,NA,TRBD2,TRBJ2-7,CAISAAGAFEQYF,TGTGCCATCAGTGCAGCGGGAGCTTTCGAGCAGTACTTC
TRBV5-1,once,NA,TRBJ1-2,CASSFGQSYGYTF,TGCGCCAGCAGCTTTGGACAGAGCTATGGCTACACCTTC
TRBV11-1,NA,TRBD2,TRBJ2-5,CASSLRSSGARRETQYF,TGTGCCAGCAGCTTAAGGTCTAGCGGGGCCAGACGGGAGACCCAGTACTTC
TRBV6-6,NA,TRBD1,TRBJ1-5,CASSPRDRDNQPQHF,TGTGCCAGCAGTCCCAGGGACAGAGACAATCAGCCCCAGCATTTT
TRBV27,once,NA,TRBJ2-7,CASSSLLRLYEQYF,TGTGCCAGCAGTAGCCTCCTGAGACTTTACGAGCAGTACTTC
TRBV4-1,few,TRBD1,TRBJ2-7,CASSQDSQRTGGPSSYEQYF,TGCGCCAGCAGCCAAGATTCCCAGAGGACAGGGGGCCCGAGCTCCTACGAGCAGTACTTC
TRBV5-6,NA,TRBD1,TRBJ2-5,CASSFLGGALETQYF,TGTGCCAGCAGCTTCTTAGGGGGCGCCTTGGAGACCCAGTACTTC
TRBV5-1,NA,TRBD1,TRBJ2-7,CASSSFGGTGVPYEQYF,TGCGCCAGCAGCTCATTTGGAGGGACAGGGGTACCCTACGAGCAGTACTTC
TRBV4-3,NA,NA,TRBJ1-1,CASSHPGQGEAFF,TGCGCCAGCAGCCACCCAGGGCAGGGGGAAGCTTTCTTT
TRBV28,NA,TRBD1,TRBJ2-7,CASSPEPGTGAYEQYF,TGTGCCAGCAGTCCGGAACCCGGGACAGGGGCCTACGAGCAGTACTTC
TRBV7-9,NA,NA,TRBJ1-2,CASGGRQSLNYGYTF,TGTGCCAGCGGCGGCAGACAGTCGCTAAACTATGGCTACACCTTC
TRBV4-2,NA,NA,TRBJ1-1,CASSQEYSKSEAFF,TGTGCCAGCAGCCAAGAATACAGCAAGTCTGAAGCTTTCTTT
TRBV5-5,NA,TRBD1,TRBJ2-2,CASSPGRQGTGELFF,TGTGCCAGCAGCCCGGGAAGACAGGGAACCGGGGAGCTGTTTTTT